Following are 20 T cell receptor beta chains from one sample sequenced in a study of T cell clonality in common variable immunodeficiency. Repertoires were generated with immunoSEQ multiplex PCR, while TCRdb's copy carries only in-frame clones and drops some. This sample carries 25,000 to 35,000 clones and no singletons, and approximately 5.4% goes to the top ten. For these TCRs, the target antigens are not known. Overall study results and limits: Reportedly, TCR beta sequences from common variable immunodeficiency showed fewer deletions and N-nucleotide insertions.

The sequencing input was peripheral blood mononuclear cells. These TCRs come from a human donor with common variable immunodeficiency.

With regard to this clone: The CDR3 goes on 3 residues after the read ends, and that part is filled in from the germline J gene. The chain employs TRBV5-1 and TRBJ2-7, with TRBD2 identical over 10 bases. The V and J ends lost 3 bases and 4 bases, in that order; junction bases with no gene match: 7. The CDR3 is 15 residues long. Germline CDR1 reads SGHRS; CDR2 reads YFSETQ. CDR3 loop: CASSWSGGDLYEQYF. The covered CDR3 bases are TGCGCCAGCAGCTGGAGCGGGGGGGATTTGTACGAG. Full variable domain (remainder filled in from reference TRBV5-1 and TRBJ2-7): KAGVTQTPRYLIKTRGQQVTLSCSPISGHRSVSWYQQTPGQGLQFLFEYFSETQRNKGNFPGRFSGRQFSNSRSEMNVSTLELGDSALYLCASSWSGGDLYEQYFGPGTRLTVT.

This clone showed up just a few times. The CDR3 bases that were read are TGTGCCAGTAGTATAGCCCCATCAAGGGGCGGAGGTAATTCACCC. Encoded protein: CASSIAPSRGGGNSP. The full CDR3 reads CASSIAPSRGGGNSPLHF. This chain joins TRBV19 and TRBJ1-6; TRBD1 might be the D (5 bases). The read ends 3 residues early relative to the CDR3; the germline J gene fills the gap. V was shortened by 1 base and J by 6 bases, with 19 bases between the two germline ends. Germline V gene lookup returns CDR1 LNHDA and CDR2 SQIVND (reference sequence). This CDR3 has 18 amino acids.

This clone has only a few counts. The CDR3 end is not reached by the read, which stops 3 residues before it; the germline J gene fills it in. This sequence joins TRBV2 and TRBJ1-1, with 10 positions matching TRBD1. Trimming removed 3 bases from V and 5 bases from J; junction bases left unmatched: 9. Germline V CDR1 and CDR2: SNHLY, FYNNEI. The CDR3 is made up of 16 amino acids. CDR3 sequence: CASSEDQTGGSTEAFF. Incomplete CDR3 DNA: TGTGCCAGCAGTGAGGACCAGACAGGGGGCTCGACTGAA. Looking up the rest from reference TRBV2 and TRBJ1-1 gives the full variable domain: EPEVTQTPSHQVTQMGQEVILRCVPISNHLYFYWYRQILGQKVEFLVSFYNNEISEKSEIFDDQFSVERPDGSNFTLKIRSTKLEDSAMYFCASSEDQTGGSTEAFFGQGTRLTVV.

This clone was counted between two and nine times. Read sequence stops 3 residues before the CDR3 end, and the germline J gene provides the missing end. The chain has TRBV30 and TRBJ1-5; 9 nucleotides line up with TRBD1. Germline trimming cut 2 bases from V and 2 bases from J; bases unmatched to any gene: 7. CDR3 length: 16 amino acids. Germline loops: CDR1 GTSNPN, CDR2 SVGIG (reference sequence). The part of the CDR3 DNA that was read is TGTGCCTGGAGTTTTACAGGGGGCGGAGGCAATCAGCCC. Its protein product is CAWSFTGGGGNQP. The CDR3, in full, reads CAWSFTGGGGNQPQHF.

This clone was observed a handful of times. Read sequence stops 3 residues before the CDR3 end, and the germline J gene provides the missing end. This chain links TRBV2 with TRBJ1-2, with 8 bases lining up with TRBD1. This CDR3 contains 14 residues. Trimming cost V 6 bases and J 5 bases; bases outside gene matches: 8. CDR1 SNHLY and CDR2 FYNNEI come from the germline V gene. The DNA read from the CDR3 is TGTGCCAGCAGACCGGACAGGGCCTCATATGGC. Protein product: CASRPDRASYG. Given in full, the CDR3 is CASRPDRASYGYTF.

In its sample, this clone was seen a few times. CDR3 DNA, as far as it was read: TGCGCCAGCAGTAGCGGGGAGTACAATGAG. This gives the protein CASSSGEYNE. The CDR3 reads in full as CASSSGEYNEQFF. The V gene is TRBV5-1, the J gene TRBJ2-1, with TRBD2 matching 8 bases. The read comes to an end 3 residues before the CDR3 does, leaving the germline J gene to fill in the end. This CDR3 comprises 13 residues. Germline trimming cut 5 bases from V and 4 bases from J; bases unmatched to any gene: 2. Germline V gene lookup returns CDR1 SGHRS and CDR2 YFSETQ.

Many counts were recorded for this clone. The CDR3 goes on 3 residues after the read ends, and that part is filled in from the germline J gene. The chain employs TRBV18 and TRBJ1-4; D gene ambiguous. V lost 4 bases, J lost 1 base, and 19 bases lay in between. Per the germline V gene, CDR1 is KGHSH and CDR2 is LQKENI. The CDR3 is 18 amino acids. The sequenced CDR3 bases are TGTGCCAGCTCACTTTATTACCCGGGGAAGGAAACTAATGAAAAA. It translates to CASSLYYPGKETNEK. The full CDR3 protein reads CASSLYYPGKETNEKLFF. The full variable domain, rest sourced from reference TRBV18 and TRBJ1-4, is NAGVMQNPRHLVRRRGQEARLRCSPMKGHSHVYWYRQLPEEGLKFMVYLQKENIIDESGMPKERFSAEFPKEGPSILRIQQVVRGDSAAYFCASSLYYPGKETNEKLFFGSGTQLSVL.

Many counts were recorded for this clone. The covered CDR3 bases are TGTGCCAGCAGCCCAGGACAGGGGGTTTACGGC. Translated: CASSPGQGVYG. The full CDR3 sequence reads CASSPGQGVYGYTF. The V gene is TRBV5-4, the J gene TRBJ1-2; 10 bases are shared with TRBD1. The CDR3 end lies 3 residues beyond the end of the read and is filled in from the germline J gene. CDR1 is SGHNT, CDR2 YYREEE, per germline (reference sequence). The CDR3 runs to 14 residues.

This clone was seen only a few times. Read coverage stops 3 residues before the CDR3 terminus; the germline J gene supplies the remainder. The chain couples TRBV2 to TRBJ2-7; D might be TRBD1 (6 bases). The CDR3 has 13 residues. The germline CDR1 and CDR2 sequences are SNHLY and FYNNEI. Trimming took off 6 bases at V and 3 bases at J, with 12 bases between the two ends. The CDR3 region is CASSWTAFYEQYF. The sequenced part of the CDR3 DNA is TGTGCCAGCAGCTGGACAGCCTTCTACGAG. Complete variable domain (other parts from reference TRBV2 and TRBJ2-7): EPEVTQTPSHQVTQMGQEVILRCVPISNHLYFYWYRQILGQKVEFLVSFYNNEISEKSEIFDDQFSVERPDGSNFTLKIRSTKLEDSAMYFCASSWTAFYEQYFGPGTRLTVT.

This clone appeared a few times. Coverage ceases 3 residues before the CDR3 finishes, and the germline J gene fills in the end. This chain links TRBV6-2 or TRBV6-3 with TRBJ1-2; D is possibly TRBD1 (5 bases). Germline lookup yields CDR1 MNHEY and CDR2 SVGEGT. The CDR3 covers 13 residues. Trimming pared 6 bases from V and 4 bases from J, leaving 12 bases between. The CDR3 reads CASSLDGGYGYTF. The CDR3 bases that were read are TGTGCCAGCAGCCTTGACGGGGGCTATGGC.

In the case of this clone: The sequence runs out 3 residues before the end of the CDR3; the remainder is reconstructed from the germline J gene. The chain is built from TRBV14 and TRBJ2-7; possible D gene TRBD1, 7 bases. The V and J ends lost 4 bases and 3 bases respectively, with 16 bases between them. Germline lookup yields CDR1 SGHDN and CDR2 FVKESK. The CDR3 is made up of 15 amino acids. The CDR3: CASSLTGTPGYEQYF. Partial CDR3 DNA: TGTGCCAGCAGCCTGACAGGGACTCCGGGCTACGAG.

This clone was counted ten times or more. Sequencing ends 3 residues short of the CDR3 end; the germline J gene provides the rest. The genes are TRBV7-9 and TRBJ1-6, with unresolved D. The CDR3 runs to 14 residues. CDR1 and CDR2 from the germline V gene are SEHNR and FQNEAQ (reference sequence). V was cut by 2 bases and J by 8 bases, with 10 bases left in between. Partial CDR3 DNA: TGTGCCAGCAGCTTAAGTCAGGACTATTCACCC. This gives the protein CASSLSQDYSP. The whole CDR3 region reads CASSLSQDYSPLHF.

This clone was detected many times. The read is 3 residues too short to cover the CDR3 end, so that end is filled in from the germline J gene. The chain combines TRBV2 with TRBJ2-1; possibly TRBD1 for D (5 bases). Per the germline V gene, CDR1 is SNHLY and CDR2 is FYNNEI. Trimming removed 10 bases from V and 8 bases from J, with 12 bases in between. This CDR3 has 11 amino acids. CDR3 in amino acids: CATHQGYEQFF. Incomplete CDR3 DNA: TGTGCCACCCACCAGGGCTATGAG.

This clone was found many times. The read gets to within 3 residues of the CDR3 end, and the germline J gene fills in the rest. The sample has other DNA sequences that encode this CDR3 too. This chain links TRBV7-3 with TRBJ2-3; 9 bases agree with TRBD2. After removal of 5 bases from V and 3 bases from J, the junction contained 6 bases not matched to a gene. Germline CDR1 and CDR2: SGHTA and FQGTGA. The CDR3 has 15 residues. The sequenced part of the CDR3 DNA is TGTGCCAGCAGCCCTGATAGCGGGGGTACAGATACG. Translation gives CASSPDSGGTDT. The CDR3 in its entirety is CASSPDSGGTDTQYF.

This clone has only a few counts. The read comes to an end 3 residues before the CDR3 does, leaving the germline J gene to fill in the end. V usage is TRBV30 and J usage is TRBJ2-7, with 8 positions matching TRBD1. This CDR3 region has 15 residues. Germline V CDR1 and CDR2: GTSNPN, SVGIG (reference sequence). Germline trimming cut 1 base from V and 6 bases from J; bases unmatched to any gene: 11. CDR3 in amino acids: CAWSATGTGGFEQYF. The CDR3 DNA, read in part, is TGTGCCTGGAGTGCGACCGGGACAGGTGGATTCGAG.

On this clone itself: The read ends 3 residues shy of where the CDR3 ends; the end is completed using the germline J gene. The chain couples TRBV6-2 or TRBV6-3 to TRBJ2-3; perhaps TRBD2 as D (6 bases). Between the trimmed V and J ends, which lost 2 bases and 6 bases, there was a span of 21 bases. The CDR3 runs to 17 residues. Germline CDR1 MNHEY, CDR2 SVGEGT. The covered CDR3 bases are TGTGCCAGCAGTTACGCATCGGGACTCCTAGGAAGGGATACG. Protein: CASSYASGLLGRDT. From start to end, the CDR3 is CASSYASGLLGRDTQYF.

This clone was counted a few times. The CDR3 goes on 3 residues after the read ends, and that part is filled in from the germline J gene. The chain couples TRBV29-1 to TRBJ2-3, with D tentatively TRBD1 (6 bases). Germline V CDR1 and CDR2: SQVTM, ANQGSEA. Trimming stripped 4 bases from V and 5 bases from J, with 13 bases between. The CDR3 consists of 13 residues. The CDR3: CSVADRPVDTQYF. The CDR3 bases that were read are TGCAGCGTTGCCGACAGGCCTGTAGATACG.

On this clone itself: Coverage ceases 3 residues before the CDR3 finishes, and the germline J gene fills in the end. The rearrangement joins TRBV30 to TRBJ2-7, with D possibly matching TRBD1 (5 bases). Germline CDR1 and CDR2: GTSNPN and SVGIG (reference sequence). The CDR3 is made up of 16 amino acids. The V and J ends lost 0 bases and 2 bases respectively, with 17 bases between them. CDR3 DNA, as far as it was read: TGTGCCTGGAGTGTACCAGGGCACCTCAAACCCTACGAG. It translates to CAWSVPGHLKPYE. The complete CDR3 reads CAWSVPGHLKPYEQYF.

Concerning this clone itself: The CDR3 end falls 3 residues outside the read, so it is completed with the germline J gene. The chain is built from TRBV19 and TRBJ1-4, with a possible D match to TRBD1 (5 bases). Trimming left V 6 bases short and J 10 bases short, with 21 bases between. The germline gives CDR1 LNHDA, CDR2 SQIVND (reference sequence). The CDR3 has 15 amino acids. This CDR3 reads CASRKMDQGLVKLFF. The covered CDR3 bases are TGTGCCAGTAGAAAGATGGACCAGGGCCTCGTAAAA.

This clone was seen a few times. The read is 3 residues too short to cover the CDR3 end, so that end is filled in from the germline J gene. V usage is TRBV19 and J usage is TRBJ1-2; 9 nucleotides line up with TRBD1. The CDR3 spans 16 residues. CDR1 and CDR2 (germline): LNHDA, SQIVND (reference sequence). Germline trimming cut 5 bases from V and 0 bases from J; bases unmatched to any gene: 7. CDR3 sequence: CASSYRDRESNYGYTF. The DNA read from the CDR3 is TGTGCCAGTAGTTACCGGGACAGGGAGTCTAACTATGGC.